These T cell receptor beta chains were read from a single sample in a study of shared clonotypes between healthy human individuals. Assay used: immunoSEQ multiplex PCR; TCRdb lists only in-frame clones, some missing. The sample contains about 1 million clones, about 75% of which appear only once. The source material was memory CD4+ T cells sorted from blood. Receptor source: a man aged 18 to 29 in good health. Each CDR3 is given with its conserved first and last residue. The order of the fields is clone size, V gene, CDR3 protein. Only part of the rows carry a size: once, few, many, or a class if the clone is expanded.

size: NA
V: TRBV5-1
CDR3: CASSYTIGVDNSPLHF

size: NA
V: TRBV27
CDR3: CASSFQQGNTGELFF

size: NA
V: TRBV11-2
CDR3: CASSRRDESPSGNTIYF

size: NA
V: TRBV13
CDR3: CASSPRLAGETQYF

size: NA
V: TRBV29-1
CDR3: CSGQTGGRADTQYF

size: NA
V: TRBV4-3
CDR3: CASSQDRASGRAFHYNEQFF

size: NA
V: TRBV5-1
CDR3: CASSLGSALAKNIQYF

size: NA
V: TRBV7-9
CDR3: CASSLVAGANVLTF

size: NA
V: TRBV29-1
CDR3: CSFRGANEKLFF

size: few
V: TRBV9
CDR3: CASSPPDTDSNQPQHF

size: NA
V: TRBV5-1
CDR3: CASRPLAGEYNEQFF

size: NA
V: TRBV9
CDR3: CASSAQLAGQETQYF

size: many
V: TRBV9
CDR3: CASSVEGDRGNSPLHF

size: NA
V: TRBV5-1
CDR3: CASSPRDRGHEKLFF

size: NA
V: TRBV6-6
CDR3: CASSPRDTRTDTQYF

size: NA
V: TRBV10-3
CDR3: CAISGLGGNEQFF

size: NA
V: TRBV29-1
CDR3: CSVEDLGGTGSYEQYF

size: NA
V: TRBV29-1
CDR3: CSVAGLAEEQYF

size: NA
V: TRBV5-4
CDR3: CASSLSANEKLFF

size: NA
V: TRBV19
CDR3: CASSPALVRGVGELFF

size: few
V: TRBV18
CDR3: CASSPGQGNNSPLHF

size: NA
V: TRBV2
CDR3: CASSGLAAGANVLTF

size: many
V: TRBV2
CDR3: CASSANSGSTDTQYF

size: NA
V: TRBV28
CDR3: CASGGAGGNTGELFF

size: NA
V: TRBV6-5
CDR3: CASSPGGDTQYF

size: NA
V: TRBV19
CDR3: CASSITRAEYQPQHF

size: few
V: TRBV7-3
CDR3: CASSDGASQSTDTQYF

size: NA
V: TRBV7-9
CDR3: CASSAPSANYGYTF

size: NA
V: TRBV6-5
CDR3: CASSRDPDTEAFF

size: NA
V: TRBV7-2
CDR3: CASSLAFVAGAGSETQYF

size: NA
V: TRBV30
CDR3: CAWSVTGVSNQPQHF

size: NA
V: TRBV27
CDR3: CASSLSGARGNTIYF

size: NA
V: TRBV4-1
CDR3: CASSRLTSAKTDTQYF

size: NA
V: TRBV9
CDR3: CASSVGGDPLNEQFF

size: NA
V: TRBV10-3
CDR3: CAISRLGTGADTQYF

size: NA
V: TRBV7-2
CDR3: CASSFARGSTDTQYF

size: NA
V: TRBV5-1
CDR3: CASSSSTSGRTDTQYF

size: NA
V: TRBV6-1
CDR3: CASRRTGSFDQPQHF

size: few
V: TRBV7-2
CDR3: CASSLAQLANTGELFF

size: NA
V: TRBV30
CDR3: CAWSVEAGGRTQYF

size: once
V: TRBV10-1
CDR3: CASSDSSSTDTQYF

size: NA
V: TRBV5-4
CDR3: CASSLPTSGMETQYF

size: NA
V: TRBV9
CDR3: CASSVGGPLRDEQFF

size: NA
V: TRBV2
CDR3: CASSDNTRGRAYEQYF

size: NA
V: TRBV5-1
CDR3: CASSFGTGGSEQYF

size: NA
V: TRBV28
CDR3: CASWGNNSPLHF

size: once
V: TRBV6-1
CDR3: CASSEGSVYGYTF

size: NA
V: TRBV5-6
CDR3: CASRLQGRYNEQFF

size: NA
V: TRBV7-2
CDR3: CASSLDRVSTQYF

size: NA
V: TRBV30
CDR3: CAWSVREFGEKLFF

size: NA
V: TRBV12-5
CDR3: CASGLVLRTGGSYSGNTIYF

size: NA
V: TRBV6-6
CDR3: CASRTSGIRYNEQFF

size: NA
V: TRBV2
CDR3: CASSRTSGATDTQYF

size: NA
V: TRBV10-1
CDR3: CASSRTSGLRGDTQYF

size: NA
V: TRBV11-2
CDR3: CASSLRPEGMRTEAFF